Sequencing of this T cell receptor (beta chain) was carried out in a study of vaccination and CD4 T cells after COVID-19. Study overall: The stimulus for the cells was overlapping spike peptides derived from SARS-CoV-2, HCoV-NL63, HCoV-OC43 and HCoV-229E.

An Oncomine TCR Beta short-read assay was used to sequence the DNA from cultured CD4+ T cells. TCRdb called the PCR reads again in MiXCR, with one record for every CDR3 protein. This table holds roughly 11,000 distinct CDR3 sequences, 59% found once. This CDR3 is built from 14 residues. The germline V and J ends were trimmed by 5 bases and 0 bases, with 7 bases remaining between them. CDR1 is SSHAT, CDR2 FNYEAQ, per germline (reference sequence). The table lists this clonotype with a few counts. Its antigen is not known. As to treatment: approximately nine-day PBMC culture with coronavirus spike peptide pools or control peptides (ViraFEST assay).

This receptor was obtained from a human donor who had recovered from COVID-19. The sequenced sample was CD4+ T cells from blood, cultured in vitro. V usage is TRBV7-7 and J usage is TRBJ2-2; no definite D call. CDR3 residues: CASSPTPNTGELFF. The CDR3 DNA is TGTGCCAGCAGCCCGACACCGAACACCGGGGAGCTGTTTTTT.